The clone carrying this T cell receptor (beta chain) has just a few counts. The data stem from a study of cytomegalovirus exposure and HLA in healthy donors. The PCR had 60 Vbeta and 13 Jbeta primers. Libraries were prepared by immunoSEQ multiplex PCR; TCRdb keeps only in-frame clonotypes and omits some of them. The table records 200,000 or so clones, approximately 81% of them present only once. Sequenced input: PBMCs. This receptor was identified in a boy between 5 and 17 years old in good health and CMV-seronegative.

The CDR3 sequence: CASSLASGSATGELFF. The CDR3 coding sequence is TGTGCCAGCAGCTTAGCTAGCGGGAGTGCCACCGGGGAGCTGTTTTTT. The genes are TRBV7-2 and TRBJ2-2, with 9 nucleotides matching TRBD2. Germline CDR1 reads SGHTA; CDR2 reads FQGNSA. The CDR3 extends over 16 amino acids. Losses at the gene ends were 0 bases for V and 4 bases for J; bases not matched to a gene: 3.